The 14 T cell receptor beta chains below were found in one sample sequenced in a study of blood T cell repertoires in COVID-19. The assay was immunoSEQ multiplex PCR, and TCRdb's table has in-frame clones only and misses some. The table records tens of thousands of clones, roughly 80% of them present only once. Sequencing was performed on peripheral blood. These receptors were taken from a woman of 80 years or more with active or convalescent COVID-19.

This rearrangement joins TRBV24-1 to TRBJ2-6; no firm D call. Germline V lookup: CDR1 KGHDR, CDR2 SFDVKD. The CDR3 spans 15 residues. Deletions cut 3 bases from V and 0 bases from J, with 5 bases between. CDR3 amino acids: CATSDPYSGANVLTF. The DNA of the CDR3 is TGTGCCACCAGTGATCCCTACTCTGGGGCCAACGTCCTGACTTTC.

The gene calls are TRBV12-5 and TRBJ2-1; D gene ambiguous. Germline V gene lookup returns CDR1 LGHNT and CDR2 FRNRAP. Trimming cost V 2 bases and J 7 bases, with 12 bases left between them. The CDR3 totals 14 residues. Here the CDR3 reads CASGLRPLENEQFF. The CDR3 DNA reads as TGTGCTAGTGGTTTGAGGCCCTTGGAGAATGAGCAGTTCTTC.

This clone was recorded once. This chain joins TRBV12-5 and TRBJ2-1; no firm D call. CDR1 and CDR2 from the germline V gene are LGHNT and FRNRAP. V dropped 1 base and J dropped 5 bases, with 3 bases sitting between them. The CDR3 length is 12 residues. This CDR3 reads CASGLDNNEQFF. DNA of the CDR3: TGTGCTAGTGGTTTGGATAACAATGAGCAGTTCTTC.

V and J are TRBV28 and TRBJ1-2; D unresolved. V was trimmed by 6 bases and J by 8 bases, leaving 13 bases between them. The length of the CDR3 is 12 residues. Germline V CDR1 and CDR2: MDHEN, SYDVKM. CDR3 loop: CASSSLRGGYTF. The CDR3 DNA reads as TGTGCCAGCAGCAGTTTACGGGGAGGCTACACCTTC.

V and J are TRBV4-3 and TRBJ2-1; D is perhaps TRBD2 (7 bases). Deletions cut 0 bases from V and 7 bases from J, with 16 bases between. The length of the CDR3 is 16 residues. Germline CDR1 LGHNA, CDR2 YSLEER. The CDR3 region has the DNA TGCGCCAGCAGCCAAGAGGGGGGGGGCGTTGCGAATGAGCAGTTCTTC. This sequence encodes CASSQEGGGVANEQFF.

The J gene is TRBJ2-1, the V gene TRBV7-9; weak D call: TRBD2 (6 bases). CDR1 SEHNR and CDR2 FQNEAQ come from the germline V gene (reference sequence). There are 15 residues in the CDR3. The V end was cut by 3 bases, the J end by 2 bases, with 11 bases between. The CDR3 DNA is TGTGCCAGCAGCTTTCTATCTAGCGCCTACAATGAGCAGTTCTTC. It encodes CASSFLSSAYNEQFF.

The V and J genes are TRBV20-1 and TRBJ1-1; a weak D match, TRBD1 (6 bases). This CDR3 has 13 amino acids. Germline-derived CDR1 and CDR2 are DFQATT and SNEGSKA (reference sequence). The ends were cut back, 3 bases at V and 4 bases at J, with 12 bases in the middle. Here the CDR3 DNA reads TGCAGTGCTAGTTTCTTAGGGGGCACTGAAGCTTTCTTT. Encoded protein: CSASFLGGTEAFF.

V is TRBV19 and J is TRBJ2-3, with D perhaps matching TRBD1 (5 bases). The V and J ends lost 3 bases and 0 bases respectively, with 10 bases between them. From germline, CDR1 is LNHDA and CDR2 SQIVND (reference sequence). CDR3 length equals 15 residues. Here the CDR3 DNA reads TGTGCCAGTAGTATGACAGACCCTAGCACAGATACGCAGTATTTT. Translation: CASSMTDPSTDTQYF.

The J gene is TRBJ2-1, the V gene TRBV6-6; 9 bases fit TRBD2. Germline V gene lookup returns CDR1 MNHNY and CDR2 SVGAGI (reference sequence). The CDR3 has 15 residues. The V segment lost 7 bases and the J segment 8 bases; nucleotides outside the gene matches: 12. In DNA, the CDR3 is TGTGCCAGCACCCTACCGGGACTAGCATCTGATGAGCAGTTCTTC. Translation: CASTLPGLASDEQFF.

The V gene is TRBV5-4, the J gene TRBJ2-2; TRBD1 matches at 9 bases. The length of the CDR3 is 15 residues. After removal of 4 bases from V and 5 bases from J, the junction contained 6 bases not matched to a gene. Germline V gene data show CDR1 as SGHNT and CDR2 as YYREEE (reference sequence). CDR3 coding DNA: TGTGCCAGCAGCCGTCCCGGGACAGGGACCGGGGAGCTGTTTTTT. Translation gives CASSRPGTGTGELFF.

This chain connects TRBV7-2 to TRBJ2-3; TRBD1 matches at 8 bases. The CDR3 length is 16 residues. Germline-derived CDR1 and CDR2 are SGHTA and FQGNSA. V shed 6 bases and J 4 bases; nucleotides not matched to a gene: 12. The CDR3: CASRQSLDRDPDTQYF. DNA of the CDR3: TGTGCCAGCAGACAGTCCCTGGACAGGGACCCAGATACGCAGTATTTT.

CDR3 sequence (DNA): TGTGCCAGCAGCGGGCCGGGGGAGCCCCATCAGCCCCAGCATTTT. It yields the protein CASSGPGEPHQPQHF. V usage is TRBV28 and J usage is TRBJ1-5; tentatively, D is TRBD1 (5 bases). Trimming removed 6 bases at V and 5 bases at J, with 17 bases between. This CDR3 contains 15 residues. The V gene's germline CDR1 is MDHEN and CDR2 SYDVKM.

The V and J genes are TRBV6-2 or TRBV6-3 and TRBJ2-1; 7 bases agree with TRBD2. V lost 0 bases, J lost 7 bases, and 3 bases stayed unmatched. Germline V gene lookup returns CDR1 MNHEY and CDR2 SVGEGT. This CDR3 is 14 amino acids long. This CDR3 reads CASSYSGTMNEQFF. The CDR3 DNA sequence: TGTGCCAGCAGTTACTCGGGGACTATGAATGAGCAGTTCTTC.

The chain employs TRBV11-1 and TRBJ2-3, with 9 bases that match TRBD2. J lost 4 bases, V lost 5 bases, and 7 bases had no gene match. Germline V gene data show CDR1 as SGHAT and CDR2 as FQDESV (reference sequence). The CDR3 is 15 residues long. CDR3 protein: CASSLRGGGADTQYF. CDR3 DNA: TGTGCCAGCAGCCTAAGAGGCGGGGGGGCAGATACGCAGTATTTT.